This TCR beta chain was observed in a study of ipilimumab plus nivolumab after autologous stem cell transplantation. Overall study: Patients received a median of 5 ipilimumab and about 8 nivolumab doses. Study results and caveats: Per the authors, repertoire, Treg and microbiota data justify further study.

Details on this clone: The antigen is not known. A read error likely explains this, since a far larger clone differs by one base.

CDR3 length: 16 residues. Germline V gene lookup returns CDR1 SQVTM and CDR2 ANQGSEA. TCRdb's table, derived via immunoSEQ multiplex PCR, lists solely in-frame clones and lacks some. In the table there are 10,000 or so clones, 60% to 80% of which are singletons. Checkpoint therapy with ipilimumab 1 mg/kg began 14 to 28 days after transplant. Through week 26, nivolumab 3 mg/kg IV was given weeks 1, 4, 7, 10, then biweekly. The sequence was obtained from a male donor with diffuse large B-cell lymphoma. The sample was PBMCs, taken in a trial of ipilimumab plus nivolumab as post-transplant consolidation. The rearrangement uses TRBV29-1 and TRBJ2-1; D is unresolved. The CDR3, as DNA: TGCAGCGTTGAAGATCCAGGCTATTCTTCCTTCAATGAGCAGTTCTTC. Residues: CSVEDPGYSSFNEQFF.